This TCR beta chain emerged from a study of blood T cell repertoires in COVID-19. On the study more broadly: The study drew acute and convalescent COVID-19 samples from the United States, Italy and Spain. T cells, B-cell-depleted T cells, or PBMCs provided the cDNA or gDNA that served as material.

Germline V CDR1 and CDR2: MDHEN, SYDVKM. V lost 2 bases, J lost 2 bases, and 10 bases lay in between. The CDR3 sequence is 14 residues long. Per the study methods: Amplification with reference gene primers provided the estimates of nucleated cell counts. TCRdb keeps only in-frame clones here, not all; method: immunoSEQ multiplex PCR. The V and J calls and clone size are taken from that table; D and trimming were inferred from the DNA. The sample lists 110,000 to 150,000 clones, around nine tenths occurring once. The sample was peripheral blood. This chain connects TRBV28 to TRBJ2-7; D not certain. The clonotype comes from a human donor in a cohort sampled during active COVID-19. The CDR3 protein is CASSLPQAPYEQYF. Here the CDR3 DNA reads TGTGCCAGCAGTTTACCCCAAGCTCCCTACGAGCAGTACTTC.